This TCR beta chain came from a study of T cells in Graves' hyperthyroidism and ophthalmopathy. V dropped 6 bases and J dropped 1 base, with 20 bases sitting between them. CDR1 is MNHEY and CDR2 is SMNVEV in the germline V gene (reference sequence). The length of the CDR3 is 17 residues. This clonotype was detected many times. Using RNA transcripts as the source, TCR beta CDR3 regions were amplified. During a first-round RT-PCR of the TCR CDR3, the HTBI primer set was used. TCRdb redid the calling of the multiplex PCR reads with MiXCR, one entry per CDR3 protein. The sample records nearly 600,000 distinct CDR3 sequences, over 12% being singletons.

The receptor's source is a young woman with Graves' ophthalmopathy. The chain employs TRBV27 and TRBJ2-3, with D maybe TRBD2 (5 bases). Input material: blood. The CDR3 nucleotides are TGTGCCAGCAGGGGTGAGCGGCGACGTATGGGCACAGATACGCAGTATTTT. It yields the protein CASRGERRRMGTDTQYF.